The 17 T cell receptor beta chains given below trace back to one sample, sequenced in a study of blood T cell repertoires in COVID-19. Some clones are missing from TCRdb's copy, which holds only in-frame ones; the method was immunoSEQ multiplex PCR. Of 120,000 or so clones listed, almost 80% are singletons. Material for sequencing was peripheral blood. The receptor source for this set is a woman aged 80 or over with active or convalescent COVID-19.

This clone was seen a handful of times. V usage is TRBV10-3 and J usage is TRBJ2-1; D is uncertain. The V end lost 6 bases, the J end lost 9 bases, and 15 bases lay between the germline ends. The germline CDR1 and CDR2 sequences are ENHRY and SYGVKD. The CDR3 has 13 amino acids. CDR3 in amino acids: CAISPRRPGEQFF. In DNA form, the CDR3 reads TGTGCCATCAGCCCGAGGAGACCGGGTGAGCAGTTCTTC.

This chain uses TRBV29-1 with TRBJ2-3; D ambiguous. Germline V gene lookup returns CDR1 SQVTM and CDR2 ANQGSEA. This CDR3 spans 14 amino acids. Trimming cost V 7 bases and J 1 base, with 15 bases left between them. DNA of the CDR3: TGCAGCGCTGCCCGGGTGGGTCGCACAGATACGCAGTATTTT. Encoded protein: CSAARVGRTDTQYF.

The rearrangement joins TRBV27 to TRBJ2-7, with 7 nucleotides matching TRBD2. Germline CDR1 and CDR2: MNHEY and SMNVEV (reference sequence). The CDR3 consists of 15 residues. V was clipped by 4 bases and J by 4 bases; unmatched bases: 10. CDR3 DNA: TGTGCCAGCAGTTCTAGCGGTAATTCCCCTTACGAGCAGTACTTC. This sequence encodes CASSSSGNSPYEQYF.

CDR3 nucleotide sequence: TGTGCCAGCAGCTTGACTGCAGGGGTGGGTGAGCAGTTCTTC. This encodes CASSLTAGVGEQFF. This sequence joins TRBV7-9 and TRBJ2-1; D possibly corresponds to TRBD1 (6 bases). This CDR3 region has 14 residues. The V end lost 3 bases, the J end lost 9 bases, and 15 bases lay between the germline ends. CDR1 and CDR2 (germline): SEHNR, FQNEAQ (reference sequence).

Only one count was recorded for this clone. The chain recombines TRBV3-1 (or the pseudogene TRBV3-2) with TRBJ1-2; TRBD1 might be the D (6 bases). Germline loops: CDR1 LGHDT, CDR2 YNNKEL (reference sequence). The CDR3 covers 14 residues. Trimming took 4 bases from V and 7 from J, leaving 16 bases between them. This CDR3 reads CASSRPGDIFGYTF. The CDR3 bases are TGTGCCAGCAGCCGCCCCGGGGACATCTTTGGCTACACCTTC.

Only a few counts were recorded for this clone. V usage is TRBV4-3 and J usage is TRBJ2-3, with TRBD1 as a possible D gene (6 bases). CDR1 LGHNA and CDR2 YSLEER come from the germline V gene. This CDR3 is 15 amino acids long. V was pared by 3 bases and J by 4 bases, with 14 bases between. CDR3 loop: CASSQALQGSDTQYF. The CDR3 DNA reads TGCGCCAGCAGCCAGGCCCTACAGGGTTCAGATACGCAGTATTTT.

The V gene is TRBV2, the J gene TRBJ1-3; unclear D gene. V was clipped by 2 bases and J by 4 bases, with 15 bases between them. The CDR3 is 16 amino acids. The germline CDR1 and CDR2 sequences are SNHLY and FYNNEI. CDR3 in DNA: TGTGCCAGCAGTGAACTAACAGCGGGCCTGGGAAACACCATATATTTT. The encoded protein is CASSELTAGLGNTIYF.

This sequence joins TRBV19 and TRBJ2-7; TRBD2 matches 12 bases. CDR3 length: 15 residues. J gave up 3 bases and V 7 bases, and 7 bases lay outside the gene matches. The V gene's germline CDR1 is LNHDA and CDR2 SQIVND (reference sequence). The CDR3 bases are TGTGCCAGTACCCCCGGACTAGCGGGAATCTACGAGCAGTACTTC. This sequence encodes CASTPGLAGIYEQYF.

The gene calls are TRBV18 and TRBJ1-2; 8 nucleotides match TRBD1. Germline-derived CDR1 and CDR2 are KGHSH and LQKENI. V trimming: 6 bases; J trimming: 3 bases; junction bases outside the gene matches: 12. This CDR3 has 16 residues. In DNA, the CDR3 is TGTGCCAGCTCGCCAATCCGACAGGGGTTCGACTATGGCTACACCTTC. It yields the protein CASSPIRQGFDYGYTF.

The rearrangement joins TRBV4-1 to TRBJ2-1; the D gene is possibly TRBD2 (6 bases). Germline V gene data show CDR1 as MGHRA and CDR2 as YSYEKL. The ends were cut back, 0 bases at V and 1 base at J, with 19 bases in the middle. The CDR3 spans 19 residues. As DNA, the CDR3 is TGCGCCAGCAGCCAAGAAAAGCGGTTGGGACTTGAATCCTACAATGAGCAGTTCTTC. Translated: CASSQEKRLGLESYNEQFF.

The rearrangement joins TRBV11-3 to TRBJ2-1; 7 nucleotides align to TRBD2. This CDR3 contains 16 residues. Trimming at V came to 1 base and at J to 1 base, leaving 4 bases not matched to a gene. Germline values: CDR1 SGHNT, CDR2 YENEEA. For the CDR3, the DNA is TGTGCCAGCAGCTTAGGGGGGGGAGTTTCCTACAATGAGCAGTTCTTC. Translation: CASSLGGGVSYNEQFF. The whole variable domain, remainder taken from reference TRBV11-3 and TRBJ2-1, is EAGVVQSPRYKIIEKKQPVAFWCNPISGHNTLYWYLQNLGQGPELLIRYENEEAVDDSQLPKDRFSAERLKGVDSTLKIQPAELGDSAVYLCASSLGGGVSYNEQFFGPGTRLTVL.

The rearrangement joins TRBV6-5 to TRBJ2-3, with 10 positions matching TRBD2. In germline, CDR1 is MNHEY, CDR2 SVGAGI. This CDR3 comprises 16 residues. The J segment lost 5 bases and the V segment lost 1 base, leaving 6 bases of the junction unmatched. CDR3 in amino acids: CASSYLSLAGLDTQYF. For the CDR3, the DNA is TGTGCCAGCAGTTACTTGTCACTAGCGGGATTAGATACGCAGTATTTT.

This chain joins TRBV7-9 and TRBJ2-7, with 13 bases identical to TRBD2. This CDR3 is built from 17 residues. With 5 bases clipped from V and 7 bases from J, the junction kept 14 bases outside the gene matches. Germline loops: CDR1 SEHNR, CDR2 FQNEAQ (reference sequence). The DNA of the CDR3 is TGTGCCAGCAGCCCGGGGGCGACCGGGACTAGCGGGGAGGAGCAGTACTTC. Amino acid sequence: CASSPGATGTSGEEQYF.

J is TRBJ2-7 and V is TRBV16; weak D call: TRBD2 (5 bases). The CDR3 contains 15 residues. Germline CDR1 is KGHSY and CDR2 is FQNENV. Trimming stripped 2 bases from V and 7 bases from J, with 18 bases between. In DNA, the CDR3 is TGTGCCAGCAGCCAAGCCAGAGGGAGCCCAAGGGAGCAGTACTTC. It yields the protein CASSQARGSPREQYF.

This chain uses TRBV28 with TRBJ1-4; possible D gene TRBD1, 6 bases. Germline assignment: CDR1 MDHEN and CDR2 SYDVKM. Deletions cut 3 bases from V and 7 bases from J, with 12 bases between. This CDR3 contains 14 residues. Here the CDR3 reads CASSLGARGEKLFF. The CDR3 region has the DNA TGTGCCAGCAGTTTGGGGGCGCGCGGTGAAAAACTGTTTTTT.

The chain links TRBV27 to TRBJ1-1; D is possibly TRBD1 (6 bases). V lost 3 bases and J lost 0, with 20 bases in between. CDR1 is MNHEY and CDR2 is SMNVEV in the germline V gene (reference sequence). The CDR3 has 18 residues. CDR3 sequence: CASSFPPQGRGLNTEAFF. The CDR3 DNA reads as TGTGCCAGCAGTTTCCCCCCGCAGGGGAGAGGACTGAACACTGAAGCTTTCTTT.

The chain links TRBV4-3 to TRBJ1-4; D is possibly TRBD1 (5 bases). CDR3 length equals 15 residues. Germline-derived CDR1 and CDR2 are LGHNA and YSLEER. V lost 0 bases and J 5 bases, leaving 10 bases between the germline ends. In nucleotides, the CDR3 is TGCGCCAGCAGCCAAGACAACAGGATAAATGAAAAACTGTTTTTT. It codes for CASSQDNRINEKLFF.